The T cell receptor (beta chain) described here comes from a study of technical replicates of blood from several donors. TCRdb's table, derived via immunoSEQ multiplex PCR, lists solely in-frame clones and lacks some. The table lists approximately 99,000 clones, 95% to 96% of them singletons. CDR1 and CDR2 from the germline V gene are SGHAT and FQNNGV. V lost 4 bases and J lost 6, with 16 bases in between. The length of the CDR3 is 15 residues. The sample comprised T cells isolated from PBMCs. The TCR was taken from a human donor in good health. The gene calls are TRBV11-2 and TRBJ1-5, with D possibly matching TRBD1 (5 bases). The CDR3 DNA is TGTGCCAGCAGCTGGGGTCGGGGGACTGGTCAGCCCCAGCATTTT. Translating it yields CASSWGRGTGQPQHF.